The clone carrying this TCR beta chain showed up many times. Its antigen remains unidentified. Per germline, CDR1 MNHEY and CDR2 SVGEGT. The CDR3 has 13 residues. Deletions cut 0 bases from V and 4 bases from J, with 6 bases between. The sample comes from a study of regulatory T cells in long-lasting Graves disease. General study results and limits: Newly diagnosed patients had higher TCR diversity than persistent Graves' patients did.

Arm-PCR with iRepertoire HTBI primers amplified the CDR3 regions for these TCR beta libraries. TCRdb ran MiXCR on the multiplex PCR reads and lists one entry per CDR3 protein. The table shows some 400,000 distinct CDR3 sequences, with 15% occurring only once. Sample time point: newly diagnosed GD, antithyroid drugs for less than 3 months. Extracted RNA from PBMCs served as the source of the TCR library. Graves' disease was diagnosed by American Thyroid Association guidelines. A further study also used this sample, focusing on T cells in Graves' hyperthyroidism and ophthalmopathy. This second study notes: Most clonotypes that expanded in the thyroid above 0.001 also showed up in blood.

The V and J genes are TRBV6-2 or TRBV6-3 and TRBJ1-2; unclear D gene. This receptor was obtained from a woman aged 30 to 39 with Graves disease. The starting material was peripheral blood mononuclear cells (PBMCs), obtained at new diagnosis, from a patient treated with antithyroid drugs. The DNA for the CDR3 is TGTGCCAGCAGTTACTCTCCGGTCTATGGCTACACCTTC. Translating gives CASSYSPVYGYTF.